The source of this T cell receptor (beta chain) is a study of blood T cell repertoires in COVID-19. Study background: COVID-19 samples, acute and convalescent, were from the United States, Italy and Spain. T cells, B-cell-depleted T cells, or PBMCs supplied cDNA or gDNA.

The germline V gene has CDR1 MNHEY and CDR2 SVGAGI. J gave up 6 bases and V 11 bases, and 14 bases lay outside the gene matches. CDR3 size: 15 residues. Seattle-derived patients entered the study during active infection and were followed longitudinally. Original methodology: Reference gene primer amplification in the assay estimated nucleated cell counts. Measured with immunoSEQ multiplex PCR; TCRdb has only the in-frame clones, and not every one. V, J and clone size are those of that table, while D and trimming were read from the DNA. The table has 200,000 to 250,000 clones, about nine tenths seen once.

The chain links TRBV6-5 to TRBJ1-4, with TRBD1 identical over 8 bases. This receptor was identified in a man in his fifties or sixties with COVID-19, enrolled during active disease. The sequencing sample was made of peripheral blood. CDR3 sequence: CASAAPGGGHEKLFF. The CDR3 nucleotides read TGTGCCTCCGCCGCCCCAGGGGGCGGGCATGAAAAACTGTTTTTT.